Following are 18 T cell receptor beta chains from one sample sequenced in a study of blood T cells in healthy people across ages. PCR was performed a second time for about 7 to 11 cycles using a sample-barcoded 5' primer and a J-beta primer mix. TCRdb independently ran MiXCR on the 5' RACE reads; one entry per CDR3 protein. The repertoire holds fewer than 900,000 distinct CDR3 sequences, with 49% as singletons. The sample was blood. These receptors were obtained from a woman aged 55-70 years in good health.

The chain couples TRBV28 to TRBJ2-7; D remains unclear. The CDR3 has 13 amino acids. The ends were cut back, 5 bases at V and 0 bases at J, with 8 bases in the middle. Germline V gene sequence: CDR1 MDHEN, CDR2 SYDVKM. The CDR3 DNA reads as TGTGCCAGCAGTGCCCCTACCTCCTACGAGCAGTACTTC. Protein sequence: CASSAPTSYEQYF.

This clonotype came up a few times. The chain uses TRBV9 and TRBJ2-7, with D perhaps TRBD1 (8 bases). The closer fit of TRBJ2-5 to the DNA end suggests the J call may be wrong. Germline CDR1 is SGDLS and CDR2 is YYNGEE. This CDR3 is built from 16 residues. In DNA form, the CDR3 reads TGTGCCAGCAGCGTTGGAGGACAGGGAGGGGGTGAGACCCAGTACTTC. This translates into CASSVGGQGGGETQYF.

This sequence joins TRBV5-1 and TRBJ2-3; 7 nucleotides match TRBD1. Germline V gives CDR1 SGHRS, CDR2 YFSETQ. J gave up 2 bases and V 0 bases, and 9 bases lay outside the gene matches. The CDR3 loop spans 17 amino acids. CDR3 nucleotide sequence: TGCGCCAGCAGCTTGGGCCCACGACAGGGTCCCACAGATACGCAGTATTTT. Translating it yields CASSLGPRQGPTDTQYF.

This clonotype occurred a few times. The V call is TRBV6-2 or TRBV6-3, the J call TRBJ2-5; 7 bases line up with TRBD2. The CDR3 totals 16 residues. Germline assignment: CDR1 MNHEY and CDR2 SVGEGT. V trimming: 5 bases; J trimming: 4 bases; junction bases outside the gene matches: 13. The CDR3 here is CASSLPLGGSRETQYF. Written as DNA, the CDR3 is TGTGCCAGCAGTCTACCATTGGGCGGGAGCAGAGAGACCCAGTACTTC.

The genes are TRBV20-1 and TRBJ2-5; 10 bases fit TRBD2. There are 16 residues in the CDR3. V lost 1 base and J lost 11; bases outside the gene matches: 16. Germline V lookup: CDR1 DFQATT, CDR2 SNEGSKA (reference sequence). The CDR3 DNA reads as TGCAGTGCTAGAGCCGGGACTAGCGCCCTAAGGCCTGAGCAGTACTTC. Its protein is CSARAGTSALRPEQYF.

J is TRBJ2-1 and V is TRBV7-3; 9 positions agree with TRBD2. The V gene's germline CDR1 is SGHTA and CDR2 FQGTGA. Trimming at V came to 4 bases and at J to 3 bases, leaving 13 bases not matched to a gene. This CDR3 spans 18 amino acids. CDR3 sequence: CASSSTTLTSGRYNEQFF. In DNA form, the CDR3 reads TGTGCCAGCAGCTCGACCACCTTGACTAGCGGACGCTACAATGAGCAGTTCTTC. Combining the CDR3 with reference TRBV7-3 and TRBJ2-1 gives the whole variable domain GAGVSQTPSNKVTEKGKYVELRCDPISGHTALYWYRQSLGQGPEFLIYFQGTGAADDSGLPNDRFFAVRPEGSVSTLKIQRTERGDSAVYLCASSSTTLTSGRYNEQFFGPGTRLTVL.

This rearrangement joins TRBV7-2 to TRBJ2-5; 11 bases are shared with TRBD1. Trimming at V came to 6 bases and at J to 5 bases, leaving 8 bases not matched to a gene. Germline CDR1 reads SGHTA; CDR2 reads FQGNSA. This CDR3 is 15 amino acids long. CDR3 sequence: CASRDRGLGMETQYF. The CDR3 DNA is TGTGCCAGCAGGGACAGGGGGCTTGGTATGGAGACCCAGTACTTC.

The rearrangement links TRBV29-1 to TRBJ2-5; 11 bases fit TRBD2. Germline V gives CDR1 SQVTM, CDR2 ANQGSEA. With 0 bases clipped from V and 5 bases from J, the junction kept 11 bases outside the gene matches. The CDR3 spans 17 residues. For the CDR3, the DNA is TGCAGCGTTGAAGATCCTTCCCTAGCGGGAGGCCCGGAGACCCAGTACTTC. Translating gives CSVEDPSLAGGPETQYF.

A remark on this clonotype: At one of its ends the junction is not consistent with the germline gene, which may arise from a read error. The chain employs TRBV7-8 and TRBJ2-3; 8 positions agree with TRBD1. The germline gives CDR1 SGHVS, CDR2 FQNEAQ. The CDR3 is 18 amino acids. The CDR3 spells CASSLLGTGPSSTVTQYF. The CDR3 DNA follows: TGTGCCAGCAGCTTATTGGGGACAGGCCCTTCTAGCACAGTTACGCAGTATTTT.

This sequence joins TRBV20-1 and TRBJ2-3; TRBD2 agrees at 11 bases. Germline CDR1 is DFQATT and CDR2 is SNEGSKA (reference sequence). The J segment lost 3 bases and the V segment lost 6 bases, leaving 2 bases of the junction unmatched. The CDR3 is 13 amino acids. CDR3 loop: CSATSGKTDTQYF. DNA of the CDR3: TGCAGTGCGACTAGCGGGAAGACAGATACGCAGTATTTT.

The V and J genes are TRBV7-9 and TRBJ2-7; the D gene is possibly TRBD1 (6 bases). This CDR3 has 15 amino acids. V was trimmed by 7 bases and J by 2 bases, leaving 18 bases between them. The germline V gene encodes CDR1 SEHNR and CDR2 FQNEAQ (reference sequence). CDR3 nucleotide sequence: TGTGCCAGCAACTCTCGGACAGCCTTACCCTACGAGCAGTACTTC. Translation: CASNSRTALPYEQYF.

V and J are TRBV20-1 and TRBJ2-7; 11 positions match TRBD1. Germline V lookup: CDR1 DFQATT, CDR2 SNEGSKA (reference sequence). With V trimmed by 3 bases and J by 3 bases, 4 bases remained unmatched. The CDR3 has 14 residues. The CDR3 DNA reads TGCAGTGCTAGGTGGACAGGGGGCTTCTACGAGCAGTACTTC. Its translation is CSARWTGGFYEQYF.

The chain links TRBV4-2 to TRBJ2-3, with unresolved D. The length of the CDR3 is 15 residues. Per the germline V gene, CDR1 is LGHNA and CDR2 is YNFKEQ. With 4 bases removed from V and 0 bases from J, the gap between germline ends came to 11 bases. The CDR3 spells CASSPTGISTDTQYF. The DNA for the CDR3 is TGTGCCAGCAGCCCGACTGGGATTAGCACAGATACGCAGTATTTT.

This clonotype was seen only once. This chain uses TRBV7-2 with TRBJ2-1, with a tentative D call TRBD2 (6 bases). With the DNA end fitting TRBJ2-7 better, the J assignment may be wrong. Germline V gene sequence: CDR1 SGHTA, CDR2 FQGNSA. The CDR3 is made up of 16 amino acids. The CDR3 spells CASSLGMGGSYNEQYF. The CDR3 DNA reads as TGTGCCAGCAGCTTAGGCATGGGAGGCTCCTACAATGAGCAGTACTTC.

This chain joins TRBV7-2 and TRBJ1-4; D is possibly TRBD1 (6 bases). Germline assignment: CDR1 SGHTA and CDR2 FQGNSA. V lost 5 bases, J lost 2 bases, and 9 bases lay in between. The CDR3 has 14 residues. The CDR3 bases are TGTGCCAGCAGCAGGGGGTCTACTAATGAAAAACTGTTTTTT. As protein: CASSRGSTNEKLFF.

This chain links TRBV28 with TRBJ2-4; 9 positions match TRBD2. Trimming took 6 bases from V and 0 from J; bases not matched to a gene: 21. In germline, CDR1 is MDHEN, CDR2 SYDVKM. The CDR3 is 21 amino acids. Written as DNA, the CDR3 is TGTGCCAGCAGCTCCCATATTCCTAGCGGGACAGCTATTCTAGCCAAAAACATTCAGTACTTC. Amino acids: CASSSHIPSGTAILAKNIQYF. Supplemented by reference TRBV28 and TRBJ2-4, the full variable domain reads DVKVTQSSRYLVKRTGEKVFLECVQDMDHENMFWYRQDPGLGLRLIYFSYDVKMKEKGDIPEGYSVSREKKERFSLILESASTNQTSMYLCASSSHIPSGTAILAKNIQYFGAGTRLSVL.

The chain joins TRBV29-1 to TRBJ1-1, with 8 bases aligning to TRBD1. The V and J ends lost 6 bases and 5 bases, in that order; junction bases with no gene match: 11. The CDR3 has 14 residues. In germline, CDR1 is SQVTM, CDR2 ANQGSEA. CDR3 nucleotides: TGCAGCGTCAGGACAGGGACCTTTAAAACTGAAGCTTTCTTT. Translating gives CSVRTGTFKTEAFF.

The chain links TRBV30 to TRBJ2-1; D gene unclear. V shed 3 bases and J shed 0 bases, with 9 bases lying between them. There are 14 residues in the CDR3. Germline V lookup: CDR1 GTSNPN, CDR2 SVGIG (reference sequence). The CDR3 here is CAWRGGLSYNEQFF. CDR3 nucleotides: TGTGCCTGGAGGGGCGGCCTCTCCTACAATGAGCAGTTCTTC.